This T cell receptor (beta chain) was retrieved from a study of post-analysis software for immune sequencing data. Study as a whole: In terms of disease course, relapsing-remitting, secondary progressive and progressive-relapsing multiple sclerosis were included. The study, taken as a whole, reports: Patients used about 5 TRBV segments, including TRBV5-6, TRBV5-1 and TRBV20-1, more often than controls.

The V and J ends lost 1 base and 5 bases respectively, with 6 bases between them. CDR3 length: 12 residues. CDR1 is GTSNPN and CDR2 is SVGIG in the germline V gene (reference sequence). Remarks on this clonotype: Its cognate antigen is unknown.

Carried by the TCR beta cDNA libraries were unique molecular identifiers. TCRdb re-derived calls from the PCR reads in MiXCR, one entry per CDR3 protein. The sample consists of roughly 870,000 distinct CDR3 sequences, approximately 53% of them appearing once. The receptor comes from a girl aged 10-17 years with multiple sclerosis. The gene calls are TRBV30 and TRBJ2-1; D uncertain. Input material: blood. The CDR3 sequence: CAWSARHNEQFF. DNA of the CDR3: TGTGCCTGGAGTGCTCGTCACAATGAGCAGTTCTTC.